One and the same sample provided the 6 T cell receptor beta chains below, sequenced in a study of shared clonotypes between healthy human individuals. Profiling relied on immunoSEQ multiplex PCR, and the TCRdb table lists in-frame clones only, not all of them. This table has about 2.1 million clones, 80% to 95% appearing once. Naive CD8 cells, CD45RO-negative and positively selected for CCR7, excluded terminally differentiated effector memory CD45RA+ cells. Sequenced input: naive CD8+ T cells from PBMCs. These TCRs come from a man between 18 and 35 years old in good health. Some clones in this sample may be carry-over from other donors' samples.

Regarding this clone: Other DNA sequences within the sample encode an identical CDR3. The chain joins TRBV2 to TRBJ2-5, with D perhaps being TRBD1 or TRBD2 (5 bases each). The CDR3 sequence is 11 residues long. Deletions cut 6 bases from V and 3 bases from J, with 5 bases between. Germline CDR1 and CDR2: SNHLY and FYNNEI. CDR3 residues: CASRGEETQYF. CDR3 in DNA: TGTGCCAGCAGGGGGGAAGAGACCCAGTACTTC.

The chain carries TRBV4-3 and TRBJ1-2; D unresolved. With 4 bases removed from V and 0 bases from J, the gap between germline ends came to 9 bases. This CDR3 contains 14 residues. CDR1 and CDR2 from the germline V gene are LGHNA and YSLEER. The CDR3 region is CASSPLRANYGYTF. In DNA, the CDR3 is TGCGCCAGCAGCCCTCTGAGAGCTAACTATGGCTACACCTTC.

The J gene is TRBJ2-3, the V gene TRBV5-6, with 8 bases fitting TRBD2. Germline CDR1 reads SGHDT; CDR2 reads YYEEEE. The V segment lost 6 bases and the J segment 1 base; nucleotides outside the gene matches: 10. This CDR3 is built from 16 residues. The DNA for the CDR3 is TGTGCCAGCACCGGAACGGTTAGCGGGGGCACAGATACGCAGTATTTT. This encodes CASTGTVSGGTDTQYF.

The DNA of the CDR3 is TGTGCCAGCAGTTCAGCGGGAGGCCCCCGAGATACGCAGTATTTT. Translated: CASSSAGGPRDTQYF. The V gene is TRBV27, the J gene TRBJ2-3; 9 bases map to TRBD2. V shed 4 bases, J shed 5 bases, and the junction held 7 bases outside the gene matches. Germline CDR1 reads MNHEY; CDR2 reads SMNVEV (reference sequence). The CDR3 is made up of 15 amino acids.

The V gene is TRBV28, the J gene TRBJ2-1, with TRBD2 matching 7 bases. The ends lost 5 bases at V and 2 bases at J; junction bases unmatched: 15. CDR3 length equals 18 residues. Looked up from germline, CDR1 is MDHEN and CDR2 is SYDVKM. In DNA form, the CDR3 reads TGTGCCAGCAGTCCTCGCCGGGTGGGTAGCGGGCCCTACAATGAGCAGTTCTTC. Its translation is CASSPRRVGSGPYNEQFF.

The chain links TRBV4-1 to TRBJ2-7; no clear D gene. Trimming pared 4 bases from V and 2 bases from J, leaving 18 bases between. The CDR3 contains 16 residues. Germline CDR1 is MGHRA and CDR2 is YSYEKL. CDR3 region: CASSLLTRAEPYEQYF. The CDR3 DNA follows: TGCGCCAGCAGCCTCCTCACCCGGGCCGAACCCTACGAGCAGTACTTC.